Described below is a single T cell receptor (beta chain) sequence and its context. Under the authors' procedure: The authors estimated nucleated cell counts from reference gene primer amplification. Data came from immunoSEQ multiplex PCR; TCRdb stores just in-frame clones and leaves some out. The V and J calls and clone size come from that table; D and trimming were worked out from the DNA. Among tens of thousands of clones listed, approximately 90% were seen once. The sample comes from a study of blood T cell repertoires in COVID-19. In the study overall: Specimens from acute and convalescent COVID-19 originated in the United States, Italy and Spain. Sources were T cells, B-cell-depleted T cells, or PBMCs; the material itself was cDNA or gDNA.

This CDR3 is built from 14 residues. Deletions cut 8 bases from V and 5 bases from J, with 17 bases between. Germline V gives CDR1 SNHLY, CDR2 FYNNEI. This sequence was found in a middle-aged man with active COVID-19. This chain connects TRBV2 to TRBJ2-3; D is possibly TRBD2 (5 bases). The sequenced sample consisted of peripheral blood. The CDR3 protein is CASEDSLVGDTQYF. In DNA, the CDR3 is TGTGCCAGCGAGGACTCCTTAGTGGGAGATACGCAGTATTTT.